The present entry profiles one TCR beta chain with its context. This specimen comes from a study of CD8+ T cells in alopecia areata. Described treatment: oral pan-JAK inhibitor, 5-10 mg twice daily. CDR1 and CDR2 from the germline V gene are MNHNS and SASEGT. This CDR3 has 14 residues. V gave up 7 bases and J gave up 2 bases; unmatched junction bases: 6. cDNA prepared by RNA extraction and subsequent reverse transcription served as the template for sequencing. Sequencing was performed with immunoSEQ multiplex PCR; in TCRdb, only in-frame clones are kept and a portion is missing. The data hold about 180,000 clones, with approximately 55% observed a single time.

The TCR sequence derives from a human donor with alopecia areata. The starting material was CD8+ T cells sorted from blood, obtained at week 24, from a patient treated with tofacitinib. This chain links TRBV6-1 with TRBJ2-3; 7 bases align to TRBD1. The CDR3, as DNA: TGTGCCAGCAATGACAGGGTGAACACAGATACGCAGTATTTT. Amino acids: CASNDRVNTDTQYF.